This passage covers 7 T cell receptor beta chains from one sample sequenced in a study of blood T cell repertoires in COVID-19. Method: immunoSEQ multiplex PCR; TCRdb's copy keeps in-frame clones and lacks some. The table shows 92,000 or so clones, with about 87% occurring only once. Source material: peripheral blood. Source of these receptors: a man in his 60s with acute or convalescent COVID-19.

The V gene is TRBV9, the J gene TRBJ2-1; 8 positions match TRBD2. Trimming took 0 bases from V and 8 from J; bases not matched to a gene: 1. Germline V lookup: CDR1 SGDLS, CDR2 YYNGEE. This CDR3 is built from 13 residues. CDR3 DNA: TGTGCCAGCAGCGTAGTAGCGGGGCATGAGCAGTTCTTC. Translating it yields CASSVVAGHEQFF.

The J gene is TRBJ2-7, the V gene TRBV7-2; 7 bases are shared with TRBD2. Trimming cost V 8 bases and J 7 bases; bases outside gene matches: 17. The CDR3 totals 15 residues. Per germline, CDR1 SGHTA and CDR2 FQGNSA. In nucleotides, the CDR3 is TGTGCCAGCCAGCGGGATGGGGGAGATGCAAGAGAGCAGTACTTC. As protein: CASQRDGGDAREQYF.

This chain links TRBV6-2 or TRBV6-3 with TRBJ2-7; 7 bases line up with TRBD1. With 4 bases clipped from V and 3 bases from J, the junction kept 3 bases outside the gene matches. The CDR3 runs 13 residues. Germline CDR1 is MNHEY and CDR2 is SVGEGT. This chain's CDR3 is CASSLWTGYEQYF. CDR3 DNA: TGTGCCAGCAGTTTATGGACAGGCTACGAGCAGTACTTC.

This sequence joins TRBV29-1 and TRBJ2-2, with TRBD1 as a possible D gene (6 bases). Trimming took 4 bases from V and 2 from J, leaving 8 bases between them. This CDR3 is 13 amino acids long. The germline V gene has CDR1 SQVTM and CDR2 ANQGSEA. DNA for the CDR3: TGCAGCGTTGGACAGGTCAACACCGGGGAGCTGTTTTTT. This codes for CSVGQVNTGELFF.

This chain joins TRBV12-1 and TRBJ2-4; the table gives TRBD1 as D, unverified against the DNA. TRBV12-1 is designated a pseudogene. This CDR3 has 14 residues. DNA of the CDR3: TGTGCCAGCATCCCAGTACCAGTTGGTGACATTCAGTACTTC. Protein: CASIPVPVGDIQYF.

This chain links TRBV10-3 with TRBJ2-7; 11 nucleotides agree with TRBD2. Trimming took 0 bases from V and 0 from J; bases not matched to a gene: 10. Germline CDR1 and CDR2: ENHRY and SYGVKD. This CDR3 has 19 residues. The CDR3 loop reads CAISESMLAGGYHSYEQYF. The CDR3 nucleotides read TGTGCCATCAGTGAGTCAATGCTAGCGGGGGGATACCACTCCTACGAGCAGTACTTC.

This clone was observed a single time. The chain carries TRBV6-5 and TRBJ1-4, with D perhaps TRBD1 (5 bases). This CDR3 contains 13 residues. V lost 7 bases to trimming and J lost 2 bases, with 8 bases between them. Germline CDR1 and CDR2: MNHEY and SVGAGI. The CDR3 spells CASKRGTNEKLFF. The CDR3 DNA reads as TGTGCCAGCAAGCGGGGGACTAATGAAAAACTGTTTTTT.